These T cell receptor beta chains were read from a single sample in a study of blood T cells in healthy people across ages. TCRdb reanalysed the 5' RACE reads using MiXCR and keeps one entry per CDR3 protein. Of 1.5 million to 2 million distinct CDR3 sequences listed, about 39% are singletons. Sequenced material: blood. These receptors were taken from a human donor in good health. Both conserved end residues are part of each CDR3. A D gene is named only where the DNA matches it firmly. Rows give clone size only sometimes, using once, few, many, or a class for an expanded clone.

CDR3aa	CDR3nt	abundance	v_gene	j_gene	d_gene
CASSFRVGRSTDTQYF	TGCGCCAGCAGCTTCAGAGTCGGGAGAAGCACAGATACGCAGTATTTT	few	TRBV5-1	TRBJ2-3	.
CALSSEDTQYF	TGTGCCCTTTCCTCCGAGGATACGCAGTATTTT	.	TRBV10-3	TRBJ2-3	.
CASSVDRYAHEQYF	TGTGCCAGCAGCGTGGACAGGTATGCCCACGAGCAGTACTTC	.	TRBV7-2	TRBJ2-7	TRBD1
CASSALTGGEQYF	TGTGCCAGCAGCGCTTTAACAGGGGGCGAGCAGTACTTC	few	TRBV9	TRBJ2-7	TRBD1
CASSSDSRSLYNEQFF	TGTGCCAGCAGCTCAGACAGCAGGTCCCTTTACAATGAGCAGTTCTTC	.	TRBV3-1	TRBJ2-1	.
CASSVVGSTDTQYF	TGTGCCAGCAGCGTAGTGGGCAGTACAGATACGCAGTATTTT	few	TRBV9	TRBJ2-3	.
CSARDPREWSGYGYTF	TGCAGTGCTAGAGATCCCCGAGAGTGGTCAGGCTATGGCTACACCTTC	.	TRBV20-1	TRBJ1-2	.
CASSSTSGVYEQYF	TGTGCCAGCAGCTCGACTAGCGGGGTGTACGAGCAGTACTTC	.	TRBV7-9	TRBJ2-7	TRBD2
CASSQGWGEQYF	TGCGCCAGCAGCCAAGGATGGGGGGAGCAGTACTTC	.	TRBV4-1	TRBJ2-7	.
CASSFGAKRRGRTYEQYF	TGTGCCAGCAGTTTCGGGGCTAAGAGGCGGGGGCGAACCTACGAGCAGTACTTC	.	TRBV12-3/TRBV12-4	TRBJ2-7	.
CASSQEYNLHADTQYF	TGCGCCAGCAGCCAAGAGTATAACCTACACGCAGATACGCAGTATTTT	.	TRBV4-3	TRBJ2-3	.
CSVEEWWNEQFF	TGCAGCGTTGAAGAATGGTGGAATGAGCAGTTCTTC	.	TRBV29-1	TRBJ2-1	.
CASSDLSGGLHNEQFF	TGTGCCAGCAGCGATCTAAGCGGGGGTTTGCACAATGAGCAGTTCTTC	.	TRBV4-2	TRBJ2-1	TRBD2
CASSLPISYEQYF	TGTGCCAGCAGCTTACCGATCTCCTACGAGCAGTACTTC	many	TRBV7-8	TRBJ2-7	.
CASSLDTGSTYEQYF	TGTGCCAGCAGCTTAGACACCGGGTCCACCTACGAGCAGTACTTC	.	TRBV7-2	TRBJ2-7	.
CSVEGRLMNTEAFF	TGCAGCGTTGAAGGACGGCTCATGAACACTGAAGCTTTCTTT	few	TRBV29-1	TRBJ1-1	.
CASSVGSRYGYTF	TGTGCCAGCAGCGTAGGCAGCCGGTATGGCTACACCTTC	.	TRBV9	TRBJ1-2	.
CASSQVIRAEQFF	TGCGCCAGCAGCCAAGTAATCCGGGCGGAGCAGTTCTTC	few	TRBV4-1	TRBJ2-1	.
CASSPGTSEKTQYF	TGCGCCAGCAGCCCCGGGACTAGCGAAAAGACCCAGTACTTC	.	TRBV5-1	TRBJ2-5	TRBD2
CASRDGQLNDQETQYF	TGTGCCAGCAGGGACGGACAGCTAAATGACCAAGAGACCCAGTACTTC	few	TRBV5-8	TRBJ2-5	.
CASSPRALGSYEQYF	TGTGCCAGCAGCCCCCGGGCCCTCGGCTCCTACGAGCAGTACTTC	once	TRBV7-2	TRBJ2-7	.
CASSPRGGAKPQHF	TGTGCCAGCAGCCCCAGAGGGGGGGCTAAGCCCCAGCATTTT	.	TRBV27	TRBJ1-5	.
CSVVSGTGGQPQHF	TGCAGCGTTGTCTCCGGGACAGGGGGCCAGCCCCAGCATTTT	few	TRBV29-1	TRBJ1-5	TRBD1
CASSLRDRACEQYF	TGTGCCAGCAGTTTACGGGACAGGGCTTGCGAGCAGTACTTC	.	TRBV12-3/TRBV12-4	TRBJ2-7	TRBD1
CASSQDETSGGPITGELFF	TGTGCCAGCAGCCAAGATGAGACTAGCGGGGGACCTATCACCGGGGAGCTGTTTTTT	once	TRBV3-1	TRBJ2-2	TRBD2
CASSTRDRDDYGYTF	TGTGCCAGCAGCACCCGAGACAGGGATGACTATGGCTACACCTTC	.	TRBV9	TRBJ1-2	TRBD1
CASSPQFGSGTYEQYF	TGTGCCAGCTCACCTCAATTTGGTAGCGGGACCTACGAGCAGTACTTC	few	TRBV18	TRBJ2-7	TRBD2
CSAETGYSNQPQHF	TGCAGTGCAGAGACAGGTTATAGCAATCAGCCCCAGCATTTT	few	TRBV20-1	TRBJ1-5	.
CASSPRRYPSYGYTF	TGTGCCAGCAGCCCTCGAAGGTATCCGTCCTATGGCTACACCTTC	.	TRBV7-2	TRBJ1-2	.
CASSRQPGLYDTEAFF	TGTGCCAGCAGCCGCCAGCCGGGACTTTACGACACTGAAGCTTTCTTT	once	TRBV7-3	TRBJ1-1	.
CASTGGSNQPQHF	TGTGCCAGCACTGGGGGAAGCAATCAGCCCCAGCATTTT	few	TRBV12-3/TRBV12-4	TRBJ1-5	.
CASSETGAGETQYF	TGTGCCAGCAGCGAAACAGGGGCAGGGGAGACCCAGTACTTC	.	TRBV6-1	TRBJ2-5	TRBD1
CASSFIRQGKSSYNEQFF	TGTGCCAGCAGCTTTATCCGACAGGGGAAGAGCTCCTACAATGAGCAGTTCTTC	few	TRBV3-1	TRBJ2-1	TRBD1
CASSLIGGESSPLHF	TGTGCCAGCAGCTTAATAGGAGGGGAGAGTTCACCCCTCCACTTT	.	TRBV7-2	TRBJ1-6	.
CSARDRTGGYEQYF	TGCAGTGCTAGAGACCGGACAGGAGGCTACGAGCAGTACTTC	many	TRBV20-1	TRBJ2-7	TRBD1
CASSEYFGTHGYTF	TGTGCCAGCAGTGAATATTTCGGTACCCATGGCTACACCTTC	once	TRBV25-1	TRBJ1-2	.
CASSHGQKSYEQYF	TGTGCCAGCAGCCACGGTCAGAAATCCTACGAGCAGTACTTC	.	TRBV27	TRBJ2-7	.
CASSESPMTFSGANVLTF	TGTGCCAGCAGTGAATCCCCTATGACCTTTTCTGGGGCCAACGTCCTGACTTTC	.	TRBV6-1	TRBJ2-6	.
CSARDSRGKDYEQYF	TGCAGTGCTAGAGATTCTAGGGGCAAAGACTACGAGCAGTACTTC	.	TRBV20-1	TRBJ2-7	.
CSARGTSGGDTQYF	TGCAGTGCTAGGGGGACTAGCGGGGGTGATACGCAGTATTTT	.	TRBV20-1	TRBJ2-3	TRBD2
CASSVDDFYEQYF	TGTGCCAGCAGCGTTGACGATTTCTACGAGCAGTACTTC	.	TRBV9	TRBJ2-7	.
CAISATNAGLAGVEQYF	TGTGCCATCAGTGCGACCAATGCGGGACTAGCGGGGGTCGAGCAGTACTTC	few	TRBV10-3	TRBJ2-7	TRBD2